This TCR beta chain comes out of a study of T-cell reconstitution after alpha-beta-depleted transplantation in children. General study points: From newly produced T cells came most of the T-cell counts and diversity one year after transplant. It was surviving recipient T cells and thymic progenitors that gave some patients high TCRbeta diversity at day 60. Reported findings indicate that, about two months after transplant, alpha-beta T cells came from several hundred expanded clones, which were derived from non-depleted graft cells.

The CDR3 is 13 amino acids in total, end residues counted. This clonotype has a handful of counts. Its antigen is not known. The limits of the CDR3 on the DNA are not certain, so only TCRdb's listed CDR3 is given. Preparing the TCRbeta library involved the use of unique molecular identifiers. TCRdb fed the PCR reads into MiXCR, producing one record per CDR3 protein. The repertoire includes under 50,000 distinct CDR3 sequences, about 9% of them detected once, and about 26% sits in the top ten. The sequenced sample was PBMCs, mostly from graft donor cells, obtained 60 days after TCRalphabeta/CD19-depleted stem cell transplant. The receptor's source is a male patient aged 2 to 10 who had a stem cell transplant for chronic granulomatous disease, so the T cells may come from the graft donor. The chain has TRBV7-5 and TRBJ2-1; TRBD2, the D gene given by the table, was not confirmed from the DNA. TRBV7-5 is labeled a pseudogene. This CDR3 is CTSVPEGRNEQFF.